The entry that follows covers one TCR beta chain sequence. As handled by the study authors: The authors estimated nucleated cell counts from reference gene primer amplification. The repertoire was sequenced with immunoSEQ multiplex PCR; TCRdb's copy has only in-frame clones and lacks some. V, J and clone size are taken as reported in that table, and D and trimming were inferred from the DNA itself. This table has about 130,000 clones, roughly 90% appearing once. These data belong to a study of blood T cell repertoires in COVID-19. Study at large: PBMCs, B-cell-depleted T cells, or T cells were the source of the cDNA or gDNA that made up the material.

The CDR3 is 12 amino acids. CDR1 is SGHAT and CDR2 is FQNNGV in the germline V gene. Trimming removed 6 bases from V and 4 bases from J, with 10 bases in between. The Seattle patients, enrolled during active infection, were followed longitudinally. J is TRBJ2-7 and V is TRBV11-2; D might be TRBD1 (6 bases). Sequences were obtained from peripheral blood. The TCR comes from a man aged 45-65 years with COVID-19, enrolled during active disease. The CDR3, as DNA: TGTGCCAGCAGGTACACAGGGTACGAGCAGTACTTC. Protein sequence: CASRYTGYEQYF.